This T cell receptor beta chain was recovered during a study of CD8+CD57+ T cells in acquired aplastic anemia. Study overall: CD4+ and CD8+ cells, once sorted, gave DNA averaging roughly 3.2 ug. Healthy donors averaged approximately 11 million reads for CD4+ cells.

The CDR3 contains 17 residues. The V gene's germline CDR1 is SGHAT and CDR2 FQNNGV. Trimming pared 0 bases from V and 5 bases from J, leaving 19 bases between. General observations from the study: Some 31 CD8+ CDR3 sequences were shared between patients and controls.

Genomic DNA, the template, was used for profiling of the TCR beta VDJ and CDR3. TCRdb ran MiXCR on the reads and lists one entry per CDR3 protein. The sample shows some 120,000 distinct CDR3 sequences, around 48% of them seen only once. This clonotype was detected once. Its cognate antigen is unknown. The sequenced sample was sorted CD4+, CD8+, or CD8+CD57+ T cells (not recorded which) from PBMCs. This receptor was obtained from a human donor in good health, serving as a control. The chain links TRBV11-2 to TRBJ1-2; tentative D call: TRBD1 (5 bases). The CDR3 loop reads CASSLDLGRVSVYGYTF. CDR3 DNA: TGTGCCAGCAGCTTAGATCTGGGCAGGGTTTCAGTTTATGGCTACACCTTC.